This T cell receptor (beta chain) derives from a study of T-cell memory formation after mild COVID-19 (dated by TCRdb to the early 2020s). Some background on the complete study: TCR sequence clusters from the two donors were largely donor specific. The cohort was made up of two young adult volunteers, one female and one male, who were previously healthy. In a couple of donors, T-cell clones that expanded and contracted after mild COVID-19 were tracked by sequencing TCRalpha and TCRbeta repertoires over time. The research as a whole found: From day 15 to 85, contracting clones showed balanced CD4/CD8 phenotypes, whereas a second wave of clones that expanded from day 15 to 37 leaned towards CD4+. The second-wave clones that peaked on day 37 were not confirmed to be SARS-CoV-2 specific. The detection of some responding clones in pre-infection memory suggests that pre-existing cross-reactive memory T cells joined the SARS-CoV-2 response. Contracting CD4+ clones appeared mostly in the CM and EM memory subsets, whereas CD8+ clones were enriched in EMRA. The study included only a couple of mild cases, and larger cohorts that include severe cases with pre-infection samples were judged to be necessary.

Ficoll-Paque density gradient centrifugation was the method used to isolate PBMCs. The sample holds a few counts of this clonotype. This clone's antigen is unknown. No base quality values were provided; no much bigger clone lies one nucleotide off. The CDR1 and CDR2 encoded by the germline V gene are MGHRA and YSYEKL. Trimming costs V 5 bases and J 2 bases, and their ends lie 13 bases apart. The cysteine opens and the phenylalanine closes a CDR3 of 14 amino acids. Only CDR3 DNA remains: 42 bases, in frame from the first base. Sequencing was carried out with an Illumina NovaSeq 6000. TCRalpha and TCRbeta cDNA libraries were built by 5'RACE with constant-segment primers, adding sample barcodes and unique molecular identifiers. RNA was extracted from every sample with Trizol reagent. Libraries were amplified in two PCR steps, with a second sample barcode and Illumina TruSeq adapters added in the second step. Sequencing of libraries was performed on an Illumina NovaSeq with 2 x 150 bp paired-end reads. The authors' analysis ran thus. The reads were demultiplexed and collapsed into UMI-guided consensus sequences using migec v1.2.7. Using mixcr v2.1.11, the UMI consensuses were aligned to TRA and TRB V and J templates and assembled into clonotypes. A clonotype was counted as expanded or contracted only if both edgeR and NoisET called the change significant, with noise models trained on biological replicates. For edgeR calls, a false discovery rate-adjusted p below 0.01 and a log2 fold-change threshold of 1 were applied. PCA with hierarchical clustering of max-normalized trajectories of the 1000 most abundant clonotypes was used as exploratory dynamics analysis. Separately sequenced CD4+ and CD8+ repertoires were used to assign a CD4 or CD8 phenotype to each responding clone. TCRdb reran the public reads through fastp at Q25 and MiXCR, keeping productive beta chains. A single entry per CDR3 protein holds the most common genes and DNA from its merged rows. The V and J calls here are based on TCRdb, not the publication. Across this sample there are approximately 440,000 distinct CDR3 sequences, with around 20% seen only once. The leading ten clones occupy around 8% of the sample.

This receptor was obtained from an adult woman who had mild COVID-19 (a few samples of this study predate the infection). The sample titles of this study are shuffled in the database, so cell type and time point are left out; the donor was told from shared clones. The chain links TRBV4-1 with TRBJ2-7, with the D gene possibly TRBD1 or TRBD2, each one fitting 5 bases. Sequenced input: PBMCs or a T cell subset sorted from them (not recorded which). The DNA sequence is TGCGCCAGCAGCGCCGGGACGGAGGCCTACGAGCAGTACTTC. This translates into CASSAGTEAYEQYF.